These 10 T cell receptor beta chains were sequenced from one sample in a study of blood T cell repertoires in COVID-19. Assay used: immunoSEQ multiplex PCR; TCRdb lists only in-frame clones, some missing. The profile covers about 370,000 clones, with around 87% appearing a single time and approximately 1% taken by the ten largest. Sequenced sample: PBMCs or T cells enriched from blood (not recorded which). These TCRs come from a man aged 18 to 30 who had recovered from COVID-19.

The DNA of the CDR3 is TGTGCCAGCAGTTACTCGAAGCCCGGGAATGGCTACACCTTC. Translation gives CASSYSKPGNGYTF. This chain links TRBV6-5 with TRBJ1-2; D is unresolved. V was trimmed by 0 bases and J by 6 bases, leaving 11 bases between them. Germline lookup yields CDR1 MNHEY and CDR2 SVGAGI. The CDR3 has 14 residues.

This clone was seen just once. CDR3 sequence (DNA): TGTGCCAGCAGTTTCGGGACTAGGGGGAATGAGCAGTTCTTC. It is translated as CASSFGTRGNEQFF. The rearrangement uses TRBV27 and TRBJ2-1, with 8 nucleotides matching TRBD2. Trimming at V came to 3 bases and at J to 7 bases, leaving 5 bases not matched to a gene. The CDR3 contains 14 residues. CDR1 and CDR2 from the germline V gene are MNHEY and SMNVEV (reference sequence).

J is TRBJ2-1 and V is TRBV14; 12 bases agree with TRBD1. This CDR3 has 14 amino acids. The trim removed 4 bases at V and 10 bases at J, leaving 5 bases unmatched. CDR1 and CDR2 (germline): SGHDN, FVKESK. The CDR3 sequence: CASSRGTGGGEQFF. CDR3 nucleotides: TGTGCCAGCAGCCGTGGGACAGGGGGCGGCGAGCAGTTCTTC. The full variable domain, completed using reference TRBV14 and TRBJ2-1, is EAGVTQFPSHSVIEKGQTVTLRCDPISGHDNLYWYRRVMGKEIKFLLHFVKESKQDESGMPNNRFLAERTGGTYSTLKVQPAELEDSGVYFCASSRGTGGGEQFFGPGTRLTVL.

This clone was detected only once. This chain connects TRBV5-1 to TRBJ2-5, with 9 bases fitting TRBD1. This CDR3 region has 15 residues. The germline gives CDR1 SGHRS, CDR2 YFSETQ. V shed 4 bases, J shed 5 bases, and the junction held 9 bases outside the gene matches. The CDR3 coding sequence is TGCGCCAGCAGCAAGGGACAGGGAGGCGCGGAGACCCAGTACTTC. Amino acid sequence: CASSKGQGGAETQYF. The full variable domain, its missing parts supplied by reference TRBV5-1 and TRBJ2-5, is KAGVTQTPRYLIKTRGQQVTLSCSPISGHRSVSWYQQTPGQGLQFLFEYFSETQRNKGNFPGRFSGRQFSNSRSEMNVSTLELGDSALYLCASSKGQGGAETQYFGPGTRLLVL.

The chain recombines TRBV2 with TRBJ1-5; D not resolved. The CDR3 is 14 residues long. With 6 bases removed from V and 4 bases from J, the gap between germline ends came to 13 bases. CDR1 SNHLY and CDR2 FYNNEI come from the germline V gene. CDR3 protein: CASRYSPKNQPQHF. The DNA of the CDR3 is TGTGCCAGCAGATACAGCCCGAAGAATCAGCCCCAGCATTTT.

The V call is TRBV5-1, the J call TRBJ2-3, with D possibly matching TRBD1 (7 bases). V lost 4 bases, J lost 4 bases, and 16 bases lay in between. CDR1 is SGHRS, CDR2 YFSETQ, per germline. The CDR3 is 15 residues long. The CDR3 coding sequence is TGCGCCAGCAGCCAGGAGGGACAGTTATCAGATACGCAGTATTTT. Translated, it gives CASSQEGQLSDTQYF.

The J gene is TRBJ1-6, the V gene TRBV7-9, with D uncertain. CDR1 is SEHNR, CDR2 FQNEAQ, per germline (reference sequence). This CDR3 comprises 16 residues. With 7 bases removed from V and 5 bases from J, the gap between germline ends came to 18 bases. The CDR3 loop is CASTIPARRDNSPLHF. In DNA form, the CDR3 reads TGTGCCAGCACTATCCCCGCTCGGCGGGATAATTCACCCCTCCACTTT.

V and J are TRBV27 and TRBJ2-1, with a tentative D call TRBD1 (5 bases). Trimming removed 3 bases at V and 1 base at J, with 16 bases between. This CDR3 comprises 17 residues. Germline CDR1 reads MNHEY; CDR2 reads SMNVEV (reference sequence). CDR3 region: CASSFYLGQGSYNEQFF. The CDR3 DNA sequence: TGTGCCAGCAGTTTCTACCTCGGGCAGGGTTCCTACAATGAGCAGTTCTTC.

This clone was observed a handful of times. This CDR3 is CASSQASNRAIFDEQFF. CDR3 DNA sequence: TGTGCCAGCAGCCAAGCCTCGAACAGGGCTATTTTCGATGAGCAGTTCTTC. The J gene is TRBJ2-1, the V gene TRBV4-2; D may be TRBD1 (6 bases). Trimming stripped 1 base from V and 8 bases from J, with 21 bases between. Germline V gene data show CDR1 as LGHNA and CDR2 as YNFKEQ. CDR3 length: 17 residues.

This chain connects TRBV6-4 to TRBJ1-5; 9 nucleotides agree with TRBD1. Germline V lookup: CDR1 MRHNA, CDR2 SNTAGT. The CDR3 extends over 13 amino acids. J gave up 5 bases and V 4 bases, and 0 bases lay outside the gene matches. The CDR3 protein is CASSGDRDQPQHF. CDR3 coding DNA: TGTGCCAGCAGTGGGGACAGGGATCAGCCCCAGCATTTT.